The 8 T cell receptor beta chains listed next were all sequenced from one sample in a study of blood T cell repertoires in COVID-19. The protocol was immunoSEQ multiplex PCR, while the TCRdb copy is restricted to in-frame clones and leaves out a portion. The table shows tens of thousands of clones, with 85% to 90% occurring only once. The sequenced sample consisted of peripheral blood. The receptors here all came from a man aged 50 to 60 with active COVID-19.

The chain links TRBV5-5 to TRBJ2-7; TRBD2 matches 8 bases. Germline V gives CDR1 SGHKS, CDR2 YYEKEE (reference sequence). V lost 0 bases and J lost 7; bases outside the gene matches: 9. This CDR3 spans 15 amino acids. The CDR3 nucleotides read TGTGCCAGCAGCTTGGCCAATAGCGGGGTGGGTGAGCAGTACTTC. Amino acids: CASSLANSGVGEQYF.

The chain carries TRBV25-1 and TRBJ2-1, with 8 bases that match TRBD1. Trimming at V came to 3 bases and at J to 7 bases, leaving 5 bases not matched to a gene. Germline V gives CDR1 MGHDK, CDR2 SYGVNS. CDR3 length: 14 amino acids. The chain's CDR3 is CASSEDRVGNEQFF. The CDR3, as DNA: TGTGCCAGCAGTGAGGACAGGGTGGGAAATGAGCAGTTCTTC.

The J gene is TRBJ1-5, the V gene TRBV10-1; TRBD1 agrees at 10 bases. CDR1 is WNHNN, CDR2 SYGVQD, per germline (reference sequence). CDR3 length: 17 residues. Trimming at V came to 0 bases and at J to 0 bases, leaving 2 bases not matched to a gene. The CDR3 sequence is CASSESGTGDSNQPQHF. The CDR3 nucleotides are TGCGCCAGCAGTGAGTCGGGGACAGGGGATAGCAATCAGCCCCAGCATTTT.

The chain employs TRBV9 and TRBJ1-2; D might be TRBD1 (5 bases). The CDR3 runs 16 residues. The germline gives CDR1 SGDLS, CDR2 YYNGEE. The germline V and J ends were trimmed by 0 bases and 0 bases, with 12 bases remaining between them. The CDR3 nucleotides are TGTGCCAGCAGCGTAGGCATCAGGGAAGCTAACTATGGCTACACCTTC. Its translation: CASSVGIREANYGYTF.

The genes are TRBV3-1 (or the pseudogene TRBV3-2) and TRBJ2-1; a weak D match, TRBD2 (6 bases). The V and J ends lost 2 bases and 9 bases respectively, with 11 bases between them. CDR1 LGHDT and CDR2 YNNKEL come from the germline V gene (reference sequence). The CDR3 contains 13 residues. In nucleotides, the CDR3 is TGTGCCAGCAGCCAACCTTTAGCGGCTGAGCAGTTCTTC. Residues: CASSQPLAAEQFF.

The gene calls are TRBV20-1 and TRBJ2-7; 8 nucleotides line up with TRBD1. This CDR3 has 15 amino acids. V shed 3 bases, J shed 3 bases, and the junction held 10 bases outside the gene matches. Germline V gene data show CDR1 as DFQATT and CDR2 as SNEGSKA (reference sequence). CDR3: CSASPIDRGGYEQYF. CDR3 sequence (DNA): TGCAGTGCTAGTCCCATTGACAGGGGTGGCTACGAGCAGTACTTC.

The rearrangement uses TRBV15 and TRBJ1-4; tentative D call: TRBD1 (6 bases). The CDR3 runs to 15 residues. Trimming stripped 0 bases from V and 5 bases from J, with 10 bases between. The germline V gene encodes CDR1 LNHNV and CDR2 YYDKDF (reference sequence). CDR3 sequence: CATSREGQGNEKLFF. The CDR3, as DNA: TGTGCCACCAGCAGAGAAGGTCAGGGGAATGAAAAACTGTTTTTT.

V gene TRBV9 combines with J gene TRBJ1-3; D not certain. Per germline, CDR1 SGDLS and CDR2 YYNGEE. The V end lost 4 bases, the J end lost 0 bases, and 14 bases lay between the germline ends. This CDR3 spans 16 amino acids. CDR3 protein: CASSTGFSYSGNTIYF. Here the CDR3 DNA reads TGTGCCAGCAGCACGGGTTTTAGTTACTCTGGAAACACCATATATTTT.